Only a few counts were recorded for the clone carrying this TCR beta chain. As yet, its antigen is unknown. These data are taken from a study of T-cell reconstitution after alpha-beta-depleted transplantation in children. Study-level points and caveats: One year post-transplant, T-cell counts and diversity were largely derived from T cells produced anew. The study reportedly traced alpha-beta T cells about two months after transplant to several hundred expanded graft clones. It was surviving recipient T cells and thymic progenitors that gave some patients high TCRbeta diversity at day 60.

Trimming took 2 bases from V and 5 from J, leaving 12 bases between them. Looked up from germline, CDR1 is SGHTA and CDR2 is FQGNSA. The CDR3 contains 14 residues. Unique molecular identifiers featured in how the TCRbeta library was prepared. TCRdb re-derived calls from the PCR reads in MiXCR, one entry per CDR3 protein. This table holds 300,000 to 350,000 distinct CDR3 sequences, roughly 15% found once. This clonotype was obtained from a male patient between 2 and 9 years old who had a stem cell transplant for acute lymphoblastic leukemia, so the T cells may come from the graft donor. J is TRBJ1-1 and V is TRBV7-2; D not certain. Sample: PBMCs, mostly from graft donor cells, taken 360 days after TCRalphabeta/CD19-depleted stem cell transplant. This CDR3 reads CASSLSRTSTEAFF. In nucleotides, the CDR3 is TGTGCCAGCAGCTTATCCAGGACCTCTACTGAAGCTTTCTTT.